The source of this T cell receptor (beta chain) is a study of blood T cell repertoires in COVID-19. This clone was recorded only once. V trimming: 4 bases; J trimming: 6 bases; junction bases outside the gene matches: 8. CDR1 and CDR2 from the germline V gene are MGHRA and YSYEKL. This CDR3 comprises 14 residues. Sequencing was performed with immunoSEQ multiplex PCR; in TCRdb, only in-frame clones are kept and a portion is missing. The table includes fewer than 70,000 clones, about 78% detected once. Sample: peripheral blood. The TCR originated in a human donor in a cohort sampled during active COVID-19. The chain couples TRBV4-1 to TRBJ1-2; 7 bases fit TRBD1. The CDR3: CASSPYRGGDGYTF. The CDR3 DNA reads TGCGCCAGCAGCCCCTACAGGGGTGGGGATGGCTACACCTTC.